The source of this T cell receptor (beta chain) is a study of T cells in Graves' hyperthyroidism and ophthalmopathy. TCR beta CDR3 region amplification was performed from RNA transcripts. Carried out on the TCR CDR3, a first-round RT-PCR used the HTBI primer set. TCRdb independently ran MiXCR on the multiplex PCR reads; one entry per CDR3 protein. The data hold hundreds of thousands of distinct CDR3 sequences, with roughly 19% observed a single time. The table lists this clonotype with a count of one. Its matching antigen is unknown. This CDR3 region has 15 residues. V lost 4 bases, J lost 0 bases, and 11 bases lay in between. Germline values: CDR1 MNHNS, CDR2 SASEGT. Findings and limits, study-wide: Ophthalmopathy was separated from stable hyperthyroidism by a 13 V-J model.

Ophthalmopathy patients had moderate-to-severe active disease, CAS ≥3, NOSPECS ≥4, and disease duration under 3 months. Cells are PBMCs isolated from roughly 9.2 ml of fresh blood. V usage is TRBV6-1 and J usage is TRBJ2-3; D is perhaps TRBD1 or TRBD2 (6 bases each). Source material: blood. The clonotype comes from a man between 50 and 59 years old with Graves' ophthalmopathy. CDR3 sequence: CASSAGGRSTDTQYF. Here the CDR3 DNA reads TGTGCCAGCAGTGCCGGGGGCAGGAGCACAGATACGCAGTATTTT.